In its sample, the clone carrying this T cell receptor (beta chain) was seen a few times. This specimen belongs to a study of T cells after yellow fever vaccination. TCRdb independently ran MiXCR on the 5' RACE reads; one entry per CDR3 protein. The sample holds about 580,000 distinct CDR3 sequences; roughly a sixth are singletons and the top ten take roughly 17%. The starting material was PBMCs, obtained 5 days after the first yellow fever vaccination. The source is a man aged 18 to 29 who received the YFV17D yellow fever vaccine.

CDR3 bases: TGTGCCACCAGCAGAGATCTTGCAGATGAAAAACTGTTTTTT. Its translation is CATSRDLADEKLFF. The chain is built from TRBV15 and TRBJ1-4, with D uncertain. V was cut by 0 bases and J by 6 bases, with 8 bases left in between. CDR1 and CDR2 from the germline V gene are LNHNV and YYDKDF (reference sequence). CDR3 length: 14 amino acids. Combining the CDR3 with reference TRBV15 and TRBJ1-4 gives the whole variable domain DAMVIQNPRYQVTQFGKPVTLSCSQTLNHNVMYWYQQKSSQAPKLLFHYYDKDFNNEADTPDNFQSRRPNTSFCFLDIRSPGLGDTAMYLCATSRDLADEKLFFGSGTQLSVL.